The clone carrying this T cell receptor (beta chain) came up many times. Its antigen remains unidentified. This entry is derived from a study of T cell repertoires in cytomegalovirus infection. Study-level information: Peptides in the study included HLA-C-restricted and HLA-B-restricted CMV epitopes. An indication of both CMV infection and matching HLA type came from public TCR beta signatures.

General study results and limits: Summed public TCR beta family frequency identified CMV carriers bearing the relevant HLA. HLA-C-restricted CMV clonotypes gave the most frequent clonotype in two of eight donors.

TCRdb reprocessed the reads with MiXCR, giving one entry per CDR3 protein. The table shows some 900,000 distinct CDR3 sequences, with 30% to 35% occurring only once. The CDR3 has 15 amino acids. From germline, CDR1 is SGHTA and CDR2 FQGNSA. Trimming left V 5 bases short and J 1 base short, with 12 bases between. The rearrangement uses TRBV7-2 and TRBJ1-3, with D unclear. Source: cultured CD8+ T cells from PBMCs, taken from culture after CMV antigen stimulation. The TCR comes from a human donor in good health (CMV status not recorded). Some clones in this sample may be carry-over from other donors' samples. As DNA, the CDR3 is TGTGCCAGCAGCCCCCTTGCGGGTTCTGGAAACACCATATATTTT. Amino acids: CASSPLAGSGNTIYF.